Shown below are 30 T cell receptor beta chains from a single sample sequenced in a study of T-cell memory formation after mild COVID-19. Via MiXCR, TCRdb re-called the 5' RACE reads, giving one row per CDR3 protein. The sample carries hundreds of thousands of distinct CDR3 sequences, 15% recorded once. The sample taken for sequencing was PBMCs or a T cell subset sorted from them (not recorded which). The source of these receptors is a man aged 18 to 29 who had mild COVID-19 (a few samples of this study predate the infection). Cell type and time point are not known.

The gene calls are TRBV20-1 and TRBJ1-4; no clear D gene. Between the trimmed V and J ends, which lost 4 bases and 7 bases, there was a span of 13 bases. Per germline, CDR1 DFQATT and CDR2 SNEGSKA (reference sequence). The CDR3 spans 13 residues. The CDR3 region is CSATRGYSEKLFF. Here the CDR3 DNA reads TGCAGTGCTACAAGAGGGTATAGTGAAAAACTGTTTTTT.

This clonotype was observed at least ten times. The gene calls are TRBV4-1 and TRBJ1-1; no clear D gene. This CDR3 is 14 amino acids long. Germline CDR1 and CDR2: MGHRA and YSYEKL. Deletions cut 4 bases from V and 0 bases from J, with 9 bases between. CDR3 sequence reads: CASSLLGMNTEAFF. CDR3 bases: TGCGCCAGCAGCCTTCTAGGGATGAACACTGAAGCTTTCTTT.

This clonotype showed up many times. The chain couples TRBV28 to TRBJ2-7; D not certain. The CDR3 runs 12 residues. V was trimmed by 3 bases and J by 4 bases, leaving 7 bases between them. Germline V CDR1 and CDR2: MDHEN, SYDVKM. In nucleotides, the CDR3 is TGTGCCAGCAGTTTTGGCACGTACGAGCAGTACGTC. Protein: CASSFGTYEQYV.

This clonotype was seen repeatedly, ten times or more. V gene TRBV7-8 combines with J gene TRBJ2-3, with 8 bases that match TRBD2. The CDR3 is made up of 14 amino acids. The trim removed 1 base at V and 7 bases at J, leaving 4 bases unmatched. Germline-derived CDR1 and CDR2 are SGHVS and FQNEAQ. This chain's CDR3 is CASSLGGGSYTQYF. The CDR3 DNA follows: TGTGCCAGCAGCTTAGGCGGGGGGAGTTATACGCAGTATTTT.

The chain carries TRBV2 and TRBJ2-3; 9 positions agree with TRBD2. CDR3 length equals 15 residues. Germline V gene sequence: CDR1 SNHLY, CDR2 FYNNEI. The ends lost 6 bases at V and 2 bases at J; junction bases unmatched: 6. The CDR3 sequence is CASSYTSGSTDTQYF. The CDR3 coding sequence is TGTGCCAGCAGCTACACTAGCGGGTCCACAGATACGCAGTATTTT.

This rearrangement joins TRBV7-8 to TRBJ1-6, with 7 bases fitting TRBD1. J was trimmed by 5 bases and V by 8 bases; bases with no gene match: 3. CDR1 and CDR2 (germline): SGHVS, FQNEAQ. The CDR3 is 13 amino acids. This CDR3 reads CASAGTDNSPLHF. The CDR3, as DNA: TGTGCCAGCGCCGGGACAGATAATTCACCCCTCCACTTT.

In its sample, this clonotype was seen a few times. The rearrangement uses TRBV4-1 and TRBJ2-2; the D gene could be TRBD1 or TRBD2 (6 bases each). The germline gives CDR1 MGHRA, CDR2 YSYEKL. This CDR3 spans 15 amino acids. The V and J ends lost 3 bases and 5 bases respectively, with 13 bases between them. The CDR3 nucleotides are TGCGCCAGCAGCCAGCCGGGGGCGAGAACCGGGGAGCTGTTTTTT. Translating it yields CASSQPGARTGELFF.

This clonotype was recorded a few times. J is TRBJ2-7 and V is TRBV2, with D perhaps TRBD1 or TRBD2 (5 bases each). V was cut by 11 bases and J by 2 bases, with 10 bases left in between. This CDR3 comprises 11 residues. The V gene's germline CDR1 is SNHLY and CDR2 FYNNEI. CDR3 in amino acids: CAGTGAYEQYF. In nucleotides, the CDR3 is TGTGCCGGGACCGGGGCCTACGAGCAGTACTTC.

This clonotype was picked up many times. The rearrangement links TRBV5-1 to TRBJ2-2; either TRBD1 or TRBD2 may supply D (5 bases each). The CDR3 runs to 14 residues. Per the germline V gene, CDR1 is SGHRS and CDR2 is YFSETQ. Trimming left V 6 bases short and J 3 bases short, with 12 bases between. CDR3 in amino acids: CASTGTAYTGELFF. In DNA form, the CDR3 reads TGCGCCAGCACCGGGACCGCCTACACCGGGGAGCTGTTTTTT.

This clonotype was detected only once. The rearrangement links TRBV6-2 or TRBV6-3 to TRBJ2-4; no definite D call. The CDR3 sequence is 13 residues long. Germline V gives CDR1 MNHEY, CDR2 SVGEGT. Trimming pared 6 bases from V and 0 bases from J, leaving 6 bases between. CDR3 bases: TGTGCCAGCAGAGGGAAAGCCAAAAACATTCAGTACTTC. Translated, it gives CASRGKAKNIQYF.

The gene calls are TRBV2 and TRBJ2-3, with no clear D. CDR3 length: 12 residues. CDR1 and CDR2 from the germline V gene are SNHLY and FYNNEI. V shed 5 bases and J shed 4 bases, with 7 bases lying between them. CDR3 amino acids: CASSIIPDTQYF. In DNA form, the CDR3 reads TGTGCCAGCAGTATCATCCCAGATACGCAGTATTTT.

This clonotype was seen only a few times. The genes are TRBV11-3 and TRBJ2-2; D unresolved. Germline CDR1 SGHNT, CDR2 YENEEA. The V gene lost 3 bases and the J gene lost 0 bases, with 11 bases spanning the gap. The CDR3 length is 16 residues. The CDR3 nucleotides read TGTGCCAGCAGCTTCTCATATGGACCGAACACCGGGGAGCTGTTTTTT. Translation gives CASSFSYGPNTGELFF.

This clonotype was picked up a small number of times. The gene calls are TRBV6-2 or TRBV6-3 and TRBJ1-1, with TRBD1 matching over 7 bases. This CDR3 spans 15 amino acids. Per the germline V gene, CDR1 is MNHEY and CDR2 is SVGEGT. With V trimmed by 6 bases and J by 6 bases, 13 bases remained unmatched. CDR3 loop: CASSTLLGQVSEAFF. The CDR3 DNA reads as TGTGCCAGCAGCACCCTTTTAGGACAGGTCTCTGAAGCTTTCTTT.

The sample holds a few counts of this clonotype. Here the CDR3 DNA reads TGTGCCACCAGTGGCCAGCGGTTTGAGCAGTTCTTC. Its protein product is CATSGQRFEQFF. V is TRBV24-1 and J is TRBJ2-1; D possibly corresponds to TRBD2 (5 bases). The germline V and J ends were trimmed by 5 bases and 9 bases, with 10 bases remaining between them. The CDR3 covers 12 residues. Germline CDR1 is KGHDR and CDR2 is SFDVKD.

CDR3 sequence reads: CASSLVVDRHQETQYF. The CDR3 nucleotides read TGCGCCAGCAGCTTGGTTGTGGACAGACATCAAGAGACCCAGTACTTC. The genes are TRBV5-1 and TRBJ2-5; D may be TRBD1 (6 bases). Germline lookup yields CDR1 SGHRS and CDR2 YFSETQ. The CDR3 is made up of 16 amino acids. Between the trimmed V and J ends, which lost 0 bases and 2 bases, there was a span of 14 bases.

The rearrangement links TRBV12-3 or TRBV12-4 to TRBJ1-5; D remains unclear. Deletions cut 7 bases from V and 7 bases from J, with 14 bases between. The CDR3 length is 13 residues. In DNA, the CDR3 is TGTGCCAGCACTTTCGGGCCAGCACAGCCCCAGCATTTT. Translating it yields CASTFGPAQPQHF.

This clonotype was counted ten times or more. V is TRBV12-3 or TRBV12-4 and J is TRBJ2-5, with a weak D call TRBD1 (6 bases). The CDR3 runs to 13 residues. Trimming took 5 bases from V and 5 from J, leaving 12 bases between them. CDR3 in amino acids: CASSGQPAETQYF. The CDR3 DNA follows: TGTGCCAGCAGTGGACAGCCTGCGGAGACCCAGTACTTC.

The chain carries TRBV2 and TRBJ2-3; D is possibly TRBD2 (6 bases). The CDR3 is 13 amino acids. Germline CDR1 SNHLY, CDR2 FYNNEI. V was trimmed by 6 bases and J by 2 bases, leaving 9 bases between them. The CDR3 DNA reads TGTGCCAGCAGGGGACTTACCACAGATACGCAGTATTTT. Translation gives CASRGLTTDTQYF.

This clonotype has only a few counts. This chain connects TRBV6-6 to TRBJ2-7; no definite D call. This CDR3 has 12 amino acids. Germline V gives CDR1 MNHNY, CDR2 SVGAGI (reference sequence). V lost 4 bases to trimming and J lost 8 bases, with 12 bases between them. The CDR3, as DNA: TGTGCCAGCAGTTCCCCAAAGGCCCAGCAGTACGTC. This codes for CASSSPKAQQYV.

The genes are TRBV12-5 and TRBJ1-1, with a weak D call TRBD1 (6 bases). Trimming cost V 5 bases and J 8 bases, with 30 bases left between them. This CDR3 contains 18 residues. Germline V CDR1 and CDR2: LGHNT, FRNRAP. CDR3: CASGQIQGLDPNYQEAFF. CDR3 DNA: TGTGCTAGTGGTCAAATACAGGGACTGGATCCAAACTACCAGGAAGCTTTCTTT.

CDR3: CASDREQYF. The CDR3 nucleotides read TGTGCCAGCGATAGGGAGCAGTACTTC. The gene calls are TRBV6-9 and TRBJ2-7; D is unclear. The length of the CDR3 is 9 residues. Trimming stripped 8 bases from V and 7 bases from J, with 6 bases between. Germline V gene sequence: CDR1 MNHGY, CDR2 SVAAGI.

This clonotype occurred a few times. The CDR3 spells CASIPSGDLNEQFF. CDR3 nucleotide sequence: TGTGCCAGCATCCCCAGCGGGGACTTAAATGAGCAGTTCTTC. The chain is built from TRBV7-2 and TRBJ2-1; 7 positions agree with TRBD2. The germline CDR1 and CDR2 sequences are SGHTA and FQGNSA. CDR3 length: 14 residues. After removal of 7 bases from V and 7 bases from J, the junction contained 10 bases not matched to a gene.

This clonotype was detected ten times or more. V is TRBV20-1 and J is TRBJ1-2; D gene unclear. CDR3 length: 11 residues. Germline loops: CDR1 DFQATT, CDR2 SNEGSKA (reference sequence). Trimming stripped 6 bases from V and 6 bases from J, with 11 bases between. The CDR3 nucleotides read TGCAGTGCCACTGGGCCCAATGGCTACACCTTC. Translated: CSATGPNGYTF.

CDR3 nucleotide sequence: TGCGCCAGCAGCCAAGGGACAGCCTCCTACGAGCAGTACTTC. Translation gives CASSQGTASYEQYF. V gene TRBV4-3 combines with J gene TRBJ2-7; D perhaps matches TRBD1 (6 bases). Germline CDR1 LGHNA, CDR2 YSLEER. V was clipped by 1 base and J by 0 bases, with 7 bases between them. The CDR3 loop spans 14 amino acids.

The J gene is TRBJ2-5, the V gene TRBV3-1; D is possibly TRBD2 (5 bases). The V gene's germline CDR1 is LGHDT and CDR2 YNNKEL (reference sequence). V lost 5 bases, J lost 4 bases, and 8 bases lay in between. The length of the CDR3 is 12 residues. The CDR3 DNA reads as TGTGCCAGCAGCGAACGGGGAGAGACCCAGTACTTC. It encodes CASSERGETQYF.

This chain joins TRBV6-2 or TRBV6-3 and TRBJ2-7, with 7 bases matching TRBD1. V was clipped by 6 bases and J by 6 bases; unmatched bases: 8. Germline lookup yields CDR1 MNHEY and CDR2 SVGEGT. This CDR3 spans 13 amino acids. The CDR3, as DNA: TGTGCCAGCAGGCAGAGGGGGCCAGTCGAGCAGTACTTC. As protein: CASRQRGPVEQYF.

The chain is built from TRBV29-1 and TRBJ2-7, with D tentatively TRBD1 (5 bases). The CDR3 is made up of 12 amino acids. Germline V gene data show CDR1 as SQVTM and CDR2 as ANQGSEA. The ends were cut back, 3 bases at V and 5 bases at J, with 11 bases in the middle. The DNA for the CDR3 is TGCAGCGTTGAGGATCAGGGTCACGAGCAGTACGTC. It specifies CSVEDQGHEQYV.

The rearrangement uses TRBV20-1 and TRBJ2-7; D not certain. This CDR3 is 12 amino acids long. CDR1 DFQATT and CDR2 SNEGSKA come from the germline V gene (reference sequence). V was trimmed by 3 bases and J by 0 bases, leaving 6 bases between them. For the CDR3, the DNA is TGCAGTGCTAGTGACAACTCCTACGAGCAGTACTTC. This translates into CSASDNSYEQYF.

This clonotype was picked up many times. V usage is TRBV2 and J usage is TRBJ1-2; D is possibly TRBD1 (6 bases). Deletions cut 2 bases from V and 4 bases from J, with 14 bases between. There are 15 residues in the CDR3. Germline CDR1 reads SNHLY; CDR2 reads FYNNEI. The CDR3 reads CASSEFKGHPYGYTF. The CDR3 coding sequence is TGTGCCAGCAGTGAATTTAAGGGACACCCCTATGGCTACACCTTC.

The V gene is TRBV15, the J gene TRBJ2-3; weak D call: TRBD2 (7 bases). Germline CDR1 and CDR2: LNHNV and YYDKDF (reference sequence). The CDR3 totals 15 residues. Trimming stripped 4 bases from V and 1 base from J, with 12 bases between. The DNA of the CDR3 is TGTGCCACCAGCACGGCGGGGGCCCGCACAGATACGCAGTATTTT. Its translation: CATSTAGARTDTQYF.